The present T cell receptor (beta chain) was sequenced within a study of T cells in Graves' hyperthyroidism and ophthalmopathy (dated 2019 in TCRdb). Background on the whole study: Peripheral blood was sampled at the time of initial diagnosis, prior to any treatment. To identify TCR V-J signatures that set the groups apart, the researchers used a discovery cohort of more than 95 patients, made up of around 40 with Graves' ophthalmopathy and about 59 with stable Graves' hyperthyroidism. An independent validation cohort of 18 to 20 hyperthyroidism patients and about 16 patients who later progressed to ophthalmopathy tested prospective prediction of ophthalmopathy. The 95 to 100 discovery patients were divided at random into training and test sets in a 7:3 ratio. In addition, the study compared T-cell repertoires in thyroid tissue and in blood from five to seven Graves' hyperthyroidism patients. Following sampling, methimazole starting at 30 mg daily was given to hyperthyroidism patients, and high-dose intravenous methylprednisolone was given to ophthalmopathy patients. TCR Vbeta CDR3 sequencing of 140 or so peripheral blood samples (approximately 44 ophthalmopathy, 75 hyperthyroidism and roughly 17 progressor patients) is reported in the paper. Beyond this particular receptor, the publication reports: During validation, the model predicted progression to ophthalmopathy a median of approximately 6 months ahead of onset, with 60% to 71% sensitivity and more than 72% specificity. Sample size was not statistically predetermined, and blinding of investigators to group allocation was not performed. A model built on a 13 V-J signature distinguished ophthalmopathy from stable hyperthyroidism, reaching about 88% sensitivity and 81.08% specificity in cross-validation and 80%/75% in testing. Most expanded thyroid clonotypes (frequency above 0.001) were also found in blood, which suggests that blood repertoires may mirror thyroid immune responses.

The TCR beta CDR3 regions were amplified from the RNA transcripts. For the first round of RT-PCR on the TCR CDR3, the HTBI primer set was used together with the Qiagen OneStep RT-PCR kit. A second multiplex PCR round built the libraries, followed by size selection and purification. Libraries were sequenced paired-end with 100 bp reads on an Illumina HiSeq2000. In the original analysis: SOAPnuke was used to process the raw data, with reads discarded if the reads contained adapters or uncalled bases, had a mean Phred below 15, or lacked an exact constant-primer or identifier match. COPE v1.2.5 was used to merge high-quality paired reads, and clonotypes were defined as unique nucleotide sequences. Clonotypes were aligned to IMGT TRBV, TRBD and TRBJ reference segments using MiTCR v1.1. The analysis included only V-J combinations with a frequency above 0.0001, which together covered about 99% of the repertoires. The TCS score was defined as the ratio of F50 (clonal expansion) to E x V (chaos), calculated using BLOSUM62-based TCRdist between CDR3 peptides within each V-J. Welch's t-statistics and random forest reduced roughly 500 V-J features to 10 to 15, which were used in a naive Bayes classifier (R e1071). TCRdb trimmed public reads at Q25 via fastp, called clones via MiXCR and kept in-frame beta chains. For every CDR3 protein sequence, its rows merge into one entry that carries the most common genes and DNA. The V and J calls here are based on TCRdb, not the publication. The sample table shows 550,000 to 800,000 distinct CDR3 sequences, and roughly 17% are seen once. The top ten clonotypes cover 15% to 18% of the sample.

Per the germline V gene, MDHEN is the CDR1 and SYDVKM is the CDR2. The junction shows trimming of 8 bases on V and 8 bases on J, plus 16 bases between the germline ends. The CDR3 has 13 amino acids, counting the end cysteine and phenylalanine. The kept DNA is CDR3 alone, 39 bases in frame from the first base. In this sample, this clonotype turned up many times. The antigen it recognizes is unknown. One base away there is no much larger clone; base qualities are not given. Stable Graves' hyperthyroidism was defined as no progression to ophthalmopathy during 18 months of follow-up. Hyperthyroidism patients were newly diagnosed, had a disease duration of under 2 months, and were aged 18 to 65 years. Patients with uncontrolled infections, other autoimmune diseases, pregnancy or lactation were excluded. Diagnoses relied on clinical symptoms, serum thyroxine and TRAb, thyroid ultrasound and orbital computed tomography. Ficoll-Paque density gradient centrifugation was used to isolate PBMCs from approximately 11 ml of fresh peripheral blood. Trizol reagent was used to extract total RNA, and RNA quality was then checked on an Agilent 2100 Bioanalyzer.

Sequencing was carried out using blood. The V and J genes are TRBV28 and TRBJ1-3, with an unclear D gene assignment. The clonotype was recovered from a man over 45 with Graves' hyperthyroidism. CDR3 region: CASDDRAADTIYF. The bases read TGTGCCAGCGACGACCGGGCGGCGGACACCATATATTTT.